The TCR beta chain under discussion was sequenced for a study of T cells in Graves' hyperthyroidism and ophthalmopathy. Germline V gene lookup returns CDR1 MNHEY and CDR2 SVGEGT. The CDR3 totals 15 residues. Trimming removed 1 base from V and 2 bases from J, with 10 bases in between. Amplification targeted TCR beta CDR3 regions from RNA transcripts. First-round RT-PCR of the TCR CDR3 relied on the HTBI primer set. TCRdb re-called the multiplex PCR reads through MiXCR, storing one row per CDR3 protein. The table has around 350,000 distinct CDR3 sequences, approximately 13% seen once. The table lists this clonotype with many counts.

V and J are TRBV6-2 or TRBV6-3 and TRBJ2-3; D possibly corresponds to TRBD1 (6 bases). Specimen: blood. The clonotype was recovered from a woman under 30 with Graves' hyperthyroidism. CDR3: CASSYFGQTTDTQYF. In nucleotides, the CDR3 is TGTGCCAGCAGTTACTTCGGACAGACCACAGATACGCAGTATTTT.